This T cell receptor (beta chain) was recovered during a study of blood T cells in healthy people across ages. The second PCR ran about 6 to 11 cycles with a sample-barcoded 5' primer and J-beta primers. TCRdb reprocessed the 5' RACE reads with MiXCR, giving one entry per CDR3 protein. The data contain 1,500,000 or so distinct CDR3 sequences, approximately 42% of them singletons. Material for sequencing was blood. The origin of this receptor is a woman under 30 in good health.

The CDR3 protein is CSVLTDAGQVDTQYF. The CDR3 coding sequence is TGCAGTGTACTCACTGATGCGGGGCAGGTAGATACGCAGTATTTT. The genes are TRBV20-1 and TRBJ2-3, with D tentatively TRBD2 (6 bases). V was trimmed by 7 bases and J by 5 bases, leaving 22 bases between them. The CDR3 is made up of 15 amino acids. CDR1 DFQATT and CDR2 SNEGSKA come from the germline V gene (reference sequence).